These 26 T cell receptor beta chains share one sample of origin, sequenced in a study of cytomegalovirus exposure and HLA in healthy donors. The study ran its PCR with 60 Vbeta and 13 Jbeta primers. Data came from immunoSEQ multiplex PCR; TCRdb stores just in-frame clones and leaves some out. The sample gives about 97,000 clones, approximately 85% of which show up once; about 5% is in the top ten. What was sequenced was PBMCs. Source of these receptors: a man in his forties in good health and CMV-seropositive.

This chain connects TRBV27 to TRBJ2-7; 8 nucleotides line up with TRBD1. Trimming removed 4 bases from V and 3 bases from J; junction bases left unmatched: 14. The CDR3 runs to 17 residues. Germline V gene sequence: CDR1 MNHEY, CDR2 SMNVEV (reference sequence). The CDR3 DNA is TGTGCCAGCAGTTCCCTCCTTAGTCAGGGGGCTTTCTACGAGCAGTACTTC. Encoded protein: CASSSLLSQGAFYEQYF.

This clone was observed once. The rearrangement links TRBV10-2 to TRBJ1-5; TRBD1 matches 8 bases. V shed 0 bases, J shed 7 bases, and the junction held 2 bases outside the gene matches. The germline CDR1 and CDR2 sequences are WSHSY and SAAADI. The CDR3 runs to 14 residues. CDR3 nucleotide sequence: TGCGCCAGCAGTGAGTCACAGGGGGGGCAGCCCCAGCATTTT. Amino acids: CASSESQGGQPQHF.

V and J are TRBV11-2 and TRBJ1-6; possible D gene TRBD1, 5 bases. The CDR3 covers 16 residues. Trimming shortened V by 3 bases and J by 0 bases, and 9 bases separated the two germline ends. Looked up from germline, CDR1 is SGHAT and CDR2 is FQNNGV. CDR3 sequence reads: CASSLDTFSYNSPLHF. Written as DNA, the CDR3 is TGTGCCAGCAGCTTGGACACGTTCTCCTATAATTCACCCCTCCACTTT.

V and J are TRBV19 and TRBJ1-5, with 8 bases identical to TRBD1. From germline, CDR1 is LNHDA and CDR2 SQIVND (reference sequence). The V and J ends lost 6 bases and 9 bases, in that order; junction bases with no gene match: 4. The CDR3 is 12 residues long. CDR3 in DNA: TGTGCCAGTAGACCCGACAGGGGGCCCCAGCATTTT. Translating gives CASRPDRGPQHF.

V gene TRBV7-2 combines with J gene TRBJ2-6; D gene uncertain. The V and J ends lost 5 bases and 0 bases respectively, with 11 bases between them. This CDR3 region has 16 residues. Germline CDR1 and CDR2: SGHTA and FQGNSA. The CDR3 DNA follows: TGTGCCAGCAGCAAGAAGACAAACTCTGGGGCCAACGTCCTGACTTTC. Protein: CASSKKTNSGANVLTF.

The chain couples TRBV12-5 to TRBJ2-3; 7 bases match TRBD2. The CDR3 covers 16 residues. The V gene end was trimmed by 4 bases and the J gene end by 2 bases; junction bases not matched to a gene: 9. Looked up from germline, CDR1 is LGHNT and CDR2 is FRNRAP. In DNA form, the CDR3 reads TGTGCTAGTGGTTCCACCCAGCGGGGCTACACAGATACGCAGTATTTT. Translating gives CASGSTQRGYTDTQYF.

This clone has only a few counts. CDR3 sequence (DNA): TGTGCCAGCTCACGGGGACAGACCTACGAGCAGTACTTC. It yields the protein CASSRGQTYEQYF. The chain has TRBV18 and TRBJ2-7; 7 bases align to TRBD1. CDR3 length: 13 amino acids. Germline V CDR1 and CDR2: KGHSH, LQKENI. With V trimmed by 4 bases and J by 2 bases, 2 bases remained unmatched.

The genes are TRBV19 and TRBJ1-5; possible D gene TRBD1, 6 bases. The CDR3 runs to 14 residues. In germline, CDR1 is LNHDA, CDR2 SQIVND (reference sequence). Trimming left V 9 bases short and J 1 base short, with 13 bases between. The DNA for the CDR3 is TGTGCCAGCTCAGGGGTGGGGAGCAATCAGCCCCAGCATTTT. Residues: CASSGVGSNQPQHF.

This chain uses TRBV18 with TRBJ1-2, with a possible D match to TRBD1 (5 bases). Germline lookup yields CDR1 KGHSH and CDR2 LQKENI. This CDR3 comprises 13 residues. V was shortened by 5 bases and J by 5 bases, with 12 bases between the two germline ends. The CDR3 sequence: CASSGSTVYGYTF. CDR3 DNA: TGTGCCAGCTCAGGTTCGACAGTTTATGGCTACACCTTC.

This clone has more than one count but fewer than ten. V usage is TRBV27 and J usage is TRBJ2-2; 8 nucleotides align to TRBD1. Germline-derived CDR1 and CDR2 are MNHEY and SMNVEV (reference sequence). The CDR3 runs to 16 residues. With 3 bases clipped from V and 2 bases from J, the junction kept 5 bases outside the gene matches. The CDR3 region is CASSFSGQVNTGELFF. The CDR3 DNA follows: TGTGCCAGCAGTTTCTCGGGACAGGTTAACACCGGGGAGCTGTTTTTT.

This sequence joins TRBV6-5 and TRBJ1-6; a weak D match, TRBD1 (5 bases). Trimming pared 2 bases from V and 8 bases from J, leaving 13 bases between. CDR1 and CDR2 (germline): MNHEY, SVGAGI. This CDR3 has 15 amino acids. The DNA of the CDR3 is TGTGCCAGCAGTTACGGGGGGAACTGGGATTCACCCCTCCACTTT. Translation gives CASSYGGNWDSPLHF.

The chain links TRBV28 to TRBJ2-5, with TRBD1 matching 7 bases. Germline CDR1 and CDR2: MDHEN and SYDVKM. The CDR3 sequence is 13 residues long. V dropped 6 bases and J dropped 6; count of bases not matched to a gene: 7. The CDR3, as DNA: TGTGCCAGCAGCAGACAGGGAGAGCAGACCCAGTACTTC. It is translated as CASSRQGEQTQYF.

This clone showed up just a few times. This chain connects TRBV11-2 to TRBJ2-2, with D unclear. The CDR3 length is 13 residues. Trimming pared 4 bases from V and 7 bases from J, leaving 10 bases between. Per germline, CDR1 SGHAT and CDR2 FQNNGV. This CDR3 reads CASSSPSRGELFF. The CDR3 region has the DNA TGTGCCAGCAGCTCCCCGAGCCGCGGGGAGCTGTTTTTT.

This chain joins TRBV11-2 and TRBJ2-1; 9 positions agree with TRBD1. V dropped 4 bases and J dropped 2; count of bases not matched to a gene: 6. The germline gives CDR1 SGHAT, CDR2 FQNNGV. The CDR3 extends over 16 amino acids. The CDR3 coding sequence is TGTGCCAGCAGCTCATACAGGGGGCGCACCTACAATGAGCAGTTCTTC. Residues: CASSSYRGRTYNEQFF.

V gene TRBV11-2 combines with J gene TRBJ2-7; 7 bases fit TRBD2. The CDR3 runs 13 residues. Germline V gives CDR1 SGHAT, CDR2 FQNNGV. After removal of 3 bases from V and 6 bases from J, the junction contained 5 bases not matched to a gene. The CDR3 sequence: CASSFGRGFEQYF. In nucleotides, the CDR3 is TGTGCCAGCAGCTTTGGGAGGGGCTTCGAGCAGTACTTC.

Worth noting for this clone: Given the absence of the conserved phenylalanine or tryptophan at the CDR3 end, a read error is likely. The rearrangement links TRBV9 to TRBJ1-2; D possibly corresponds to TRBD1 (5 bases). This CDR3 has 17 amino acids. Germline V gene lookup returns CDR1 SGDLS and CDR2 YYNGEE. The V and J ends lost 2 bases and 4 bases respectively, with 21 bases between them. The CDR3 is CASSVSPGPSPTYGYTS. The CDR3 nucleotides are TGTGCCAGCAGCGTTAGTCCAGGGCCCAGCCCGACCTATGGCTACACCTCC.

The chain joins TRBV29-1 to TRBJ1-2; D unresolved. Germline V CDR1 and CDR2: SQVTM, ANQGSEA. The CDR3 contains 11 residues. V lost 7 bases to trimming and J lost 8 bases, with 14 bases between them. CDR3 bases: TGCAGCGCCACCGACACAAGGGGCTACACCTTC. It codes for CSATDTRGYTF.

The genes are TRBV6-5 and TRBJ1-2; TRBD1 matches 7 bases. Germline values: CDR1 MNHEY, CDR2 SVGAGI. After removal of 5 bases from V and 9 bases from J, the junction contained 6 bases not matched to a gene. The length of the CDR3 is 12 residues. CDR3 nucleotide sequence: TGTGCCAGCAGTGGACAGGTCCGCAGCTACACCTTC. It encodes CASSGQVRSYTF.

This chain connects TRBV11-2 to TRBJ2-2, with 10 bases fitting TRBD2. The length of the CDR3 is 14 residues. From germline, CDR1 is SGHAT and CDR2 FQNNGV. J was trimmed by 6 bases and V by 6 bases; bases with no gene match: 4. The CDR3 nucleotides read TGTGCCAGCAGTCCCAGCGGGAGGGCCGGGGAGCTGTTTTTT. Translation: CASSPSGRAGELFF.

The rearrangement links TRBV19 to TRBJ1-4; 9 bases fit TRBD1. This CDR3 has 15 amino acids. V trimming: 4 bases; J trimming: 4 bases; junction bases outside the gene matches: 4. Germline-derived CDR1 and CDR2 are LNHDA and SQIVND (reference sequence). The CDR3 nucleotides are TGTGCCAGTAGTACGACAGGGGGGGATAATGAAAAACTGTTTTTT. Translation: CASSTTGGDNEKLFF.

CDR3 in amino acids: CASSLDLRGAPRGEQFF. The DNA for the CDR3 is TGTGCCAGCAGCTTAGATCTCCGGGGGGCCCCGAGGGGTGAGCAGTTCTTC. The chain employs TRBV11-2 and TRBJ2-1; tentatively, D is TRBD2 (7 bases). The germline V gene encodes CDR1 SGHAT and CDR2 FQNNGV. This CDR3 has 17 residues. Trimming pared 0 bases from V and 9 bases from J, leaving 21 bases between.

This sequence joins TRBV7-6 and TRBJ2-7; 8 bases are shared with TRBD2. V gave up 1 base and J gave up 6 bases; unmatched junction bases: 5. The CDR3 runs 14 residues. Germline CDR1 reads SGHVS; CDR2 reads FNYEAQ. The DNA for the CDR3 is TGTGCCAGCAGCTTAGAAGGGACTAGTAGCGAGCAGTACTTC. The encoded protein is CASSLEGTSSEQYF.

This clone was found a few times. V usage is TRBV6-1 and J usage is TRBJ2-2; 7 positions match TRBD1. The CDR3 sequence is 16 residues long. Germline V gene lookup returns CDR1 MNHNS and CDR2 SASEGT. Trimming removed 4 bases from V and 5 bases from J; junction bases left unmatched: 10. The CDR3 loop reads CASSANPGQMTGELFF. The DNA for the CDR3 is TGTGCCAGCAGTGCAAACCCGGGACAGATGACCGGGGAGCTGTTTTTT.

V is TRBV2 and J is TRBJ1-1; D not resolved. The CDR3 runs 13 residues. Trimming stripped 5 bases from V and 7 bases from J, with 14 bases between. Germline CDR1 and CDR2: SNHLY and FYNNEI. The CDR3 DNA sequence: TGTGCCAGCAGTCCCAGGCAGGAAAGTGAAGCTTTCTTT. Protein sequence: CASSPRQESEAFF.

This clone occurred a few times. This chain connects TRBV5-6 to TRBJ2-7, with D possibly matching TRBD1 (6 bases). CDR1 SGHDT and CDR2 YYEEEE come from the germline V gene. Trimming pared 0 bases from V and 5 bases from J, leaving 12 bases between. The CDR3 is 14 amino acids. The CDR3 loop reads CASSLVGGWDEQYF. CDR3 bases: TGTGCCAGCAGCTTGGTTGGGGGCTGGGACGAGCAGTACTTC.

The chain carries TRBV19 and TRBJ1-5; TRBD1 matches 10 bases. The germline V gene encodes CDR1 LNHDA and CDR2 SQIVND (reference sequence). Trimming took 3 bases from V and 5 from J; bases not matched to a gene: 7. CDR3 length: 16 amino acids. CDR3 DNA sequence: TGTGCCAGTAGTATCCAGACAGGGGGCTTTGATCAGCCCCAGCATTTT. Its protein is CASSIQTGGFDQPQHF.